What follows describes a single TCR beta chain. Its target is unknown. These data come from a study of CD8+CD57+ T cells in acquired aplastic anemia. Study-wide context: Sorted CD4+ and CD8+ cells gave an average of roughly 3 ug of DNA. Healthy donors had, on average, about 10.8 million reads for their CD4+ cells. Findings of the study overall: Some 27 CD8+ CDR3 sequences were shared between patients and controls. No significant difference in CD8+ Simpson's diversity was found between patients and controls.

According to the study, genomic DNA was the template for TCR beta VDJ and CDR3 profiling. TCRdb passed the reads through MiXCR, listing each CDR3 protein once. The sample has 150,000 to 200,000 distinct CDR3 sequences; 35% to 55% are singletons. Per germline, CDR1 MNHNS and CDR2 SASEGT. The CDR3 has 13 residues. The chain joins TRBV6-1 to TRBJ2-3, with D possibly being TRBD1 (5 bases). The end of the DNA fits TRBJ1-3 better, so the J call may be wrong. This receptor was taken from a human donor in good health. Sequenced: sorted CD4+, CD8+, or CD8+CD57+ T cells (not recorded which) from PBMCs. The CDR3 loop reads CASSTRGRNTIYF. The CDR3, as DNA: TGTGCCAGCAGTACCCGGGGCCGAAACACCATATATTTT.